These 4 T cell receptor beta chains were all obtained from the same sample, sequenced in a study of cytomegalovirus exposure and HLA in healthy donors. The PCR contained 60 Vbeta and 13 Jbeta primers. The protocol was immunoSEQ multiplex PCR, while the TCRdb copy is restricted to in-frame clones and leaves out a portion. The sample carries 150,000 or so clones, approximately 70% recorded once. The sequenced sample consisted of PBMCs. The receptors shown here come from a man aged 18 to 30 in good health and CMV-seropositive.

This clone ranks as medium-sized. The CDR3 loop is CAARTDGDTEAFF. Written as DNA, the CDR3 is TGTGCCGCCCGGACAGATGGGGACACTGAAGCTTTCTTT. The rearrangement uses TRBV7-2 and TRBJ1-1; TRBD1 is a possible D gene (6 bases). The germline V and J ends were trimmed by 11 bases and 3 bases, with 16 bases remaining between them. The CDR3 has 13 residues. Germline loops: CDR1 SGHTA, CDR2 FQGNSA.

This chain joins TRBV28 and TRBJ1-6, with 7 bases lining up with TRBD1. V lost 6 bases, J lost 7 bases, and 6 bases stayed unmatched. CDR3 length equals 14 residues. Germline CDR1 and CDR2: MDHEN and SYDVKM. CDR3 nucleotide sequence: TGTGCCAGCAGCCGACAGGGCGGGAATTCACCCCTCCACTTT. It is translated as CASSRQGGNSPLHF.

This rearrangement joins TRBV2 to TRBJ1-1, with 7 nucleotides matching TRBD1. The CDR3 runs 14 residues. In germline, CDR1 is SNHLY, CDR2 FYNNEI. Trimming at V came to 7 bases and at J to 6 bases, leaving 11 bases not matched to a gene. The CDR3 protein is CASTWQGVRAEAFF. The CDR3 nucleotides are TGTGCCAGCACCTGGCAGGGGGTAAGAGCTGAAGCTTTCTTT.

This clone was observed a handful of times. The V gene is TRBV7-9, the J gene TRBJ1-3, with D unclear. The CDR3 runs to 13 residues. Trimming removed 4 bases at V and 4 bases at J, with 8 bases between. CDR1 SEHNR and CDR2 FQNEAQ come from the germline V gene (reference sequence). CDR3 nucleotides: TGTGCCAGCAGCTCGGAGGTGGGAAACACCATATATTTT. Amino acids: CASSSEVGNTIYF. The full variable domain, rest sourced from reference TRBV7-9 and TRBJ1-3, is DTGVSQNPRHKITKRGQNVTFRCDPISEHNRLYWYRQTLGQGPEFLTYFQNEAQLEKSRLLSDRFSAERPKGSFSTLEIQRTEQGDSAMYLCASSSEVGNTIYFGEGSWLTVV.